This paragraph covers one TCR beta chain sequence. Its antigen specificity is not known. The record has no base qualities; no much larger clone is one base away. This entry is derived from a study of T cell responses to AZD1222 COVID-19 vaccine (dated by TCRdb to the early 2020s). With respect to the entire study: TCR sequencing covered fewer than 250 trial participants: about 210 given two doses of AZD1222 and some 25 given two doses of MenACWY control vaccine. Trial participants were enrolled into age subgroups of 18-55, 56-69 and 70-plus years, which contained 148, 28 and 57 TCR-sequenced participants, respectively. The study at large found these results: No day 14 peak-response samples were available, so repertoires were characterized only after the peak T cell response. The 56-69-year group was small, and its depth increase did not reach significance, likely because of low power. Participants were mostly white British and included more females than males, and it was suggested by the authors that clonal diversity may have been underestimated. Only five to seven AZD1222 recipients were SARS-CoV-2 seropositive at baseline, limiting conclusions about previously exposed vaccinees. Reportedly, almost half of the unique spike-specific TCRs recognized epitopes lying outside the regions that are mutated in the B.1.351 and B.1.1.7 variants. The vaccine-associated CD4 TCRs covered the entire spike protein, and the dominant responses fell in regions 160-218 and 743-854. Spike-specific TCR breadth and depth rose significantly after two AZD1222 doses compared with day 0 and with MenACWY recipients.

The CDR3 regions of human TCRbeta chains were analyzed by immunosequencing. The paper's processing steps were these. TCRs in the repertoires were compared against a reference library of SARS-CoV-2-specific TCRs that had been generated with the MIRA antigen-specificity platform. Breadth was defined as the fraction of unique TCRs that were SARS-CoV-2-associated, and depth was defined as the fraction of total T cells that were SARS-CoV-2-associated. Using the MIRA data, each spike-specific TCR was assigned both to the spike region to which the TCR was reactive and to a CD4 or CD8 class. Log10-transformed breadth and depth values were compared by one-way ANOVA with Sidak's multiple comparisons tests. TCRdb mirrors the immuneACCESS table, restricted to in-frame sequences. Some clones are absent from its copies; in checked studies, under half trace to an unresolved V gene, and the reason for the others is unknown. The V and J calls and the clone size are those of that table, but D and trimming were determined from the DNA. Recorded for this sample are 100,000 to 150,000 clones; 80% to 95% of them occurred a single time. Clones ranked in the top ten supply about 1.1% of the sample.

Relative to germline, V is missing 2 bases and J is missing 12 bases, with 5 bases of the junction outside any gene match. The CDR1 and CDR2 encoded by the germline V gene are KGHDR and SFDVKD. Its CDR3 holds 14 amino acids, cysteine through phenylalanine. This entry keeps only the CDR3 DNA: 42 bases, framed from base 1. Per the publication, the time point label means: about 28 days (+/-7) after the second vaccine dose. Because spike-specific TCR depth and breadth did not differ between the two schedules, AZD1222 recipients who got a second dose at roughly 4 weeks were pooled with those who got a second dose at roughly 12 weeks. Vaccinee samples were obtained from the UK trials COV001 and COV002, which included a single-blind randomized controlled phase 2/3 trial of AZD1222 (ChAdOx1 nCoV-19) in healthy adults. Trial participant PBMC samples were collected at day 0 and day 28 after the second dose for TCRbeta chain sequencing.

This chain joins TRBV24-1 to TRBJ1-4; a stretch of 10 junction bases matches TRBD1. This sequence originates from an adult who received the AZD1222 COVID-19 vaccine. The sample consisted of peripheral blood, taken 28 days after the second AZD1222 dose. The bases are TGTGCCACCAGTGATTCGGGGGACAGGGGCGAACTGTTTTTT. The encoded protein is CATSDSGDRGELFF.